This T cell receptor beta chain was found in a study of blood T cell repertoires in COVID-19. Overall study context: Material from acute and convalescent COVID-19 was sourced from the United States, Italy and Spain.

This clone was observed a handful of times. One Seattle source followed patients from active infection through their disease course. Some clones are missing from TCRdb's copy, which holds only in-frame ones; the method was immunoSEQ multiplex PCR. The profile shows around 260,000 clones, around 84% of them singletons. The CDR3 spans 16 residues. From germline, CDR1 is SGHNT and CDR2 YYREEE (reference sequence). Trimming at V came to 1 base and at J to 0 bases, leaving 7 bases not matched to a gene. The chain couples TRBV5-4 to TRBJ2-7; 7 bases align to TRBD2. The material sequenced was peripheral blood. This receptor was obtained from a woman in her sixties with COVID-19, enrolled during active disease. CDR3 nucleotides: TGTGCCAGCAGCTTGCAGTCCGGGAGGAGCTCCTACGAGCAGTACTTC. Protein sequence: CASSLQSGRSSYEQYF.